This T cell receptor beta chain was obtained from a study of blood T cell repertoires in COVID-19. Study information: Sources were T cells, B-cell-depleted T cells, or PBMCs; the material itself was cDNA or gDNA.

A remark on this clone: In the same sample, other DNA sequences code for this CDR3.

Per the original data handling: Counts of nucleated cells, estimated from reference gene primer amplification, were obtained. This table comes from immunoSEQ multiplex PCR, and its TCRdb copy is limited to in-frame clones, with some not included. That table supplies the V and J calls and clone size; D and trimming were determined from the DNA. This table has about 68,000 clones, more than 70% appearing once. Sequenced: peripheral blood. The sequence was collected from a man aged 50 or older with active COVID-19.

The CDR3 DNA reads as TGTGCCAGCAGTCCACCTACAGGGATGAACACTGAAGCTTTCTTT. Protein product: CASSPPTGMNTEAFF. The V gene is TRBV28, the J gene TRBJ1-1; tentative D call: TRBD1 (6 bases). The germline CDR1 and CDR2 sequences are MDHEN and SYDVKM. V shed 5 bases and J shed 0 bases, with 13 bases lying between them. The length of the CDR3 is 15 residues.